This T cell receptor beta chain was captured by sequencing in a study of beta chain features in type 1 diabetes. Donors underwent one heparinised blood draw, about 110 mL on average. CD4+ cells of the naive, central memory, regulatory and stem cell-like memory types were sorted via CD45RO/CCR7/CD25/CD127/CD95/CD27. Sorting produced populations that all topped 95% purity. Regarding this clone: Its target is not known.

The study, taken as a whole, reports: The study found that naive, central memory and Treg TCRB repertoires appeared more similar in patients than in healthy donors.

V was trimmed by 5 bases and J by 4 bases, leaving 9 bases between them. The germline V gene has CDR1 SQVTM and CDR2 ANQGSEA. The CDR3 loop spans 11 amino acids. The investigators reverse transcribed all of the isolated RNA, so they sequenced expressed TCRB transcripts. Sequencing was performed with immunoSEQ multiplex PCR; in TCRdb, only in-frame clones are kept and a portion is missing. The table includes 200,000 to 300,000 clones, about 71% detected once. The TCR comes from a man aged 25 to 40 in good health. This chain links TRBV29-1 with TRBJ2-7; D uncertain. Sample: naive CD4+ T cells from blood. In DNA, the CDR3 is TGCAGCGTTCGCAGTGCGTACGAGCAGTACTTC. This codes for CSVRSAYEQYF.